The 29 T cell receptor beta chains reported below all come from one sample, sequenced in a study of blood T cell repertoires in COVID-19. The protocol was immunoSEQ multiplex PCR, while the TCRdb copy is restricted to in-frame clones and leaves out a portion. This table has 45,000 to 55,000 clones, 84% appearing once. The specimen was peripheral blood. The receptors come from a man aged 50 to 60 with acute or convalescent COVID-19.

This clone was recorded a few times. The rearrangement links TRBV19 to TRBJ2-7, with 11 bases fitting TRBD2. Trimming removed 1 base from V and 1 base from J; junction bases left unmatched: 9. CDR3 size: 18 residues. Per the germline V gene, CDR1 is LNHDA and CDR2 is SQIVND (reference sequence). CDR3 sequence reads: CASSIASPLAGGSYEQYF. The CDR3 DNA follows: TGTGCCAGTAGTATAGCTTCTCCCTTAGCGGGAGGGTCCTACGAGCAGTACTTC. The variable domain in full, with the rest retrieved from reference TRBV19 and TRBJ2-7, is DGGITQSPKYLFRKEGQNVTLSCEQNLNHDAMYWYRQDPGQGLRLIYYSQIVNDFQKGDIAEGYSVSREKKESFPLTVTSAQKNPTAFYLCASSIASPLAGGSYEQYFGPGTRLTVT.

This clone appeared once. The chain employs TRBV9 and TRBJ1-2, with D possibly being TRBD1 (5 bases). Germline CDR1 is SGDLS and CDR2 is YYNGEE. V was cut by 6 bases and J by 5 bases, with 14 bases left in between. The CDR3 sequence is 13 residues long. CDR3 loop: CASNPRGEYGYTF. The CDR3 nucleotides read TGTGCCAGCAACCCTCGGGGGGAGTATGGCTACACCTTC.

The chain recombines TRBV6-4 with TRBJ2-6; D unclear. V was trimmed by 5 bases and J by 0 bases, leaving 5 bases between them. Germline CDR1 is MRHNA and CDR2 is SNTAGT. The CDR3 is made up of 14 amino acids. The DNA for the CDR3 is TGTGCCAGCAGTCCATCCTCTGGGGCCAACGTCCTGACTTTC. This codes for CASSPSSGANVLTF.

The chain uses TRBV9 and TRBJ1-2, with D uncertain. CDR3 length: 14 amino acids. Deletions cut 3 bases from V and 4 bases from J, with 13 bases between. Germline CDR1 reads SGDLS; CDR2 reads YYNGEE. CDR3 residues: CASSGVPGVYGYTF. The CDR3 DNA follows: TGTGCCAGCAGCGGAGTACCTGGAGTCTATGGCTACACCTTC.

This chain links TRBV5-6 with TRBJ2-1; possible D gene TRBD2, 6 bases. The CDR3 is 15 amino acids. V lost 6 bases and J lost 0, with 13 bases in between. Germline CDR1 and CDR2: SGHDT and YYEEEE. The DNA for the CDR3 is TGTGCCAGCACCCTTGGGGGGAGCTCCTACAATGAGCAGTTCTTC. The encoded protein is CASTLGGSSYNEQFF.

Concerning this clone itself: Different DNA sequences within this sample yield the same CDR3. V and J are TRBV7-2 and TRBJ1-2; TRBD1 matches at 8 bases. The germline gives CDR1 SGHTA, CDR2 FQGNSA. Germline trimming cut 1 base from V and 4 bases from J; bases unmatched to any gene: 5. CDR3 length equals 15 residues. The CDR3 loop is CASSLGTGTGYGYTF. CDR3 in DNA: TGTGCCAGCAGCTTAGGAACCGGGACAGGCTATGGCTACACCTTC. The full variable domain, rest sourced from reference TRBV7-2 and TRBJ1-2, is GAGVSQSPSNKVTEKGKDVELRCDPISGHTALYWYRQSLGQGLEFLIYFQGNSAPDKSGLPSDRFSAERTGGSVSTLTIQRTQQEDSAVYLCASSLGTGTGYGYTFGSGTRLTVV.

The chain joins TRBV11-2 to TRBJ2-5; no firm D call. The V and J ends lost 7 bases and 5 bases respectively, with 8 bases between them. The CDR3 is 11 amino acids. From germline, CDR1 is SGHAT and CDR2 FQNNGV. CDR3 sequence reads: CASTPGETQYF. The DNA of the CDR3 is TGTGCCAGCACCCCCGGGGAGACCCAGTACTTC.

The rearrangement joins TRBV3-1 (or the pseudogene TRBV3-2) to TRBJ2-7, with a possible D match to TRBD2 (6 bases). This CDR3 comprises 16 residues. V was shortened by 3 bases and J by 2 bases, with 17 bases between the two germline ends. Per the germline V gene, CDR1 is LGHDT and CDR2 is YNNKEL (reference sequence). DNA for the CDR3: TGTGCCAGCAGCCAGGGCGGGATCTATACGACCTACGAGCAGTACTTC. It codes for CASSQGGIYTTYEQYF.

The chain combines TRBV5-8 with TRBJ1-2; D is possibly TRBD1 (5 bases). The CDR3 length is 12 residues. The germline V gene has CDR1 SGHTS and CDR2 YDEGEE. Trimming stripped 8 bases from V and 1 base from J, with 9 bases between. The CDR3 spells CASTRVNYGYTF. CDR3 sequence (DNA): TGTGCCAGTACCAGGGTTAACTATGGCTACACCTTC. The whole variable domain, filled in from reference TRBV5-8 and TRBJ1-2, reads EAGVTQSPTHLIKTRGQQATLRCSPISGHTSVYWYQQALGLGLQFLLWYDEGEERNRGNFPPRFSGRQFPNYSSELNVNALELEDSALYLCASTRVNYGYTFGSGTRLTVV.

The chain links TRBV27 to TRBJ2-2, with 13 bases matching TRBD2. J gave up 6 bases and V 5 bases, and 6 bases lay outside the gene matches. The CDR3 is made up of 16 amino acids. Per the germline V gene, CDR1 is MNHEY and CDR2 is SMNVEV (reference sequence). CDR3 sequence: CASSITSGGAAGELFF. CDR3 coding DNA: TGTGCCAGCAGTATCACTAGCGGGGGGGCAGCCGGGGAGCTGTTTTTT.

The rearrangement uses TRBV5-4 and TRBJ2-7; 8 nucleotides agree with TRBD1. Germline V gives CDR1 SGHNT, CDR2 YYREEE (reference sequence). V lost 2 bases to trimming and J lost 2 bases; unmatched junction nucleotides: 9. The CDR3 sequence is 16 residues long. Written as DNA, the CDR3 is TGTGCCAGCAGCTTTACTCGACAGGGGAGCCCCTACGAGCAGTACTTC. The encoded protein is CASSFTRQGSPYEQYF.

V gene TRBV24-1 combines with J gene TRBJ1-2; tentative D call: TRBD1 (5 bases). The V gene's germline CDR1 is KGHDR and CDR2 SFDVKD. This CDR3 has 16 residues. Trimming left V 7 bases short and J 0 bases short, with 17 bases between. The CDR3 spells CATSSPNRDSNYGYTF. CDR3 nucleotides: TGTGCCACCAGCTCCCCAAACCGGGACTCTAACTATGGCTACACCTTC.

The chain couples TRBV10-2 to TRBJ2-1, with 12 bases that match TRBD1. V was clipped by 4 bases and J by 5 bases; unmatched bases: 6. The CDR3 covers 16 residues. Looked up from germline, CDR1 is WSHSY and CDR2 is SAAADI. The CDR3 here is CASSGGTGGFNNEQFF. Here the CDR3 DNA reads TGCGCCAGCAGTGGGGGGACAGGGGGCTTTAACAATGAGCAGTTCTTC.

The rearrangement uses TRBV20-1 and TRBJ1-2; 8 bases are shared with TRBD1. CDR1 is DFQATT, CDR2 SNEGSKA, per germline (reference sequence). V lost 3 bases and J lost 4; bases outside the gene matches: 4. The CDR3 is made up of 13 amino acids. This chain's CDR3 is CSASYTGGYGYTF. CDR3 nucleotides: TGCAGTGCTAGTTATACAGGGGGCTATGGCTACACCTTC.

The rearrangement uses TRBV19 and TRBJ1-1, with D possibly TRBD1 on 5 matching bases. The V end lost 6 bases, the J end lost 0 bases, and 11 bases lay between the germline ends. The V gene's germline CDR1 is LNHDA and CDR2 SQIVND (reference sequence). This CDR3 is built from 14 residues. As DNA, the CDR3 is TGTGCCAGTAGGGGGCTCAACATGAACACTGAAGCTTTCTTT. Encoded protein: CASRGLNMNTEAFF.

The chain recombines TRBV3-1 (or the pseudogene TRBV3-2) with TRBJ2-5; TRBD2 is a possible D gene (6 bases). From germline, CDR1 is LGHDT and CDR2 YNNKEL (reference sequence). The CDR3 totals 15 residues. V was cut by 7 bases and J by 5 bases, with 20 bases left in between. The CDR3 nucleotides are TGTGCCAGCACTATGAGCGGTGGGGGAGGTGAGACCCAGTACTTC. Encoded protein: CASTMSGGGGETQYF.

This clone was counted once. V is TRBV3-1 (or the pseudogene TRBV3-2) and J is TRBJ2-1; D remains ambiguous. The CDR3 is 14 amino acids. The V gene lost 3 bases and the J gene lost 9 bases, with 15 bases spanning the gap. The V gene's germline CDR1 is LGHDT and CDR2 YNNKEL (reference sequence). The CDR3 reads CASSHRTSSGEQFF. The CDR3, as DNA: TGTGCCAGCAGCCACCGAACAAGCTCAGGTGAGCAGTTCTTC.

The chain links TRBV7-9 to TRBJ2-7; D ambiguous. CDR1 SEHNR and CDR2 FQNEAQ come from the germline V gene (reference sequence). The CDR3 consists of 14 residues. The V end was cut by 1 base, the J end by 6 bases, with 13 bases between. DNA of the CDR3: TGTGCCAGCAGCTTAGACCTAAAGCCGCTCGAGCAGTACTTC. Amino acids: CASSLDLKPLEQYF.

This clone was counted a single time. The V and J genes are TRBV19 and TRBJ1-6; tentatively, D is TRBD1 (6 bases). The V end lost 7 bases, the J end lost 7 bases, and 14 bases lay between the germline ends. This CDR3 is built from 14 residues. Germline V gene lookup returns CDR1 LNHDA and CDR2 SQIVND (reference sequence). The CDR3 sequence: CASTTGQPNSPLHF. The DNA for the CDR3 is TGTGCCAGTACCACCGGACAGCCGAATTCACCCCTCCACTTT.

This clone is a singleton in its sample. The rearrangement joins TRBV5-1 to TRBJ2-1; TRBD1 matches at 8 bases. Trimming cost V 4 bases and J 6 bases; bases outside gene matches: 6. Germline CDR1 and CDR2: SGHRS and YFSETQ. The CDR3 spans 14 residues. In DNA, the CDR3 is TGCGCCAGCAGCATAGGACAGGGAGGCAATGAGCAGTTCTTC. Protein: CASSIGQGGNEQFF.

V gene TRBV15 combines with J gene TRBJ2-1; D perhaps matches TRBD2 (6 bases). This CDR3 has 15 amino acids. Germline V gene data show CDR1 as LNHNV and CDR2 as YYDKDF (reference sequence). The V and J ends lost 4 bases and 6 bases respectively, with 16 bases between them. CDR3 nucleotide sequence: TGTGCCACCAGCATTACTCGGGGGTTCAGCAATGAGCAGTTCTTC. It encodes CATSITRGFSNEQFF.

The rearrangement uses TRBV24-1 and TRBJ2-3; 8 bases are shared with TRBD1. CDR3 length: 13 residues. The trim removed 5 bases at V and 7 bases at J, leaving 4 bases unmatched. CDR1 is KGHDR, CDR2 SFDVKD, per germline. CDR3 DNA: TGTGCCACCAGTGGACAGGGGATGAATACGCAGTATTTT. Its protein is CATSGQGMNTQYF.

The rearrangement joins TRBV11-3 to TRBJ2-2; 9 nucleotides agree with TRBD1. Germline values: CDR1 SGHNT, CDR2 YENEEA. This CDR3 is built from 14 residues. Germline trimming cut 5 bases from V and 6 bases from J; bases unmatched to any gene: 4. This CDR3 reads CASSPGQGSGELFF. CDR3 nucleotide sequence: TGTGCCAGCAGCCCGGGACAGGGCTCCGGGGAGCTGTTTTTT.

This chain joins TRBV7-2 and TRBJ2-3; 9 bases map to TRBD2. The V segment lost 5 bases and the J segment 10 bases; nucleotides outside the gene matches: 16. Germline assignment: CDR1 SGHTA and CDR2 FQGNSA. The CDR3 is 16 residues long. In DNA, the CDR3 is TGTGCCAGCAGCGCCTCCGGGACTAGCTCCAGGGTGGCGCAGTATTTT. It is translated as CASSASGTSSRVAQYF.

This clone appeared a few times. The rearrangement links TRBV7-7 to TRBJ2-6, with D maybe TRBD1 (5 bases). The V gene lost 1 base and the J gene lost 1 base, with 8 bases spanning the gap. This CDR3 has 16 amino acids. Germline CDR1 is SSHAT and CDR2 is FNYEAQ (reference sequence). The DNA for the CDR3 is TGTGCCAGCAGCTTAGGATCAGGGTCTGGGGCCAACGTCCTGACTTTC. It yields the protein CASSLGSGSGANVLTF.

The V and J genes are TRBV27 and TRBJ2-1; 10 nucleotides agree with TRBD2. Trimming cost V 6 bases and J 11 bases; bases outside gene matches: 7. Germline V gives CDR1 MNHEY, CDR2 SMNVEV (reference sequence). The CDR3 is made up of 13 amino acids. CDR3 protein: CASRWTSGKKQFF. The CDR3 DNA reads as TGTGCCAGCAGATGGACTAGCGGAAAAAAGCAGTTCTTC.

The chain carries TRBV6-2 or TRBV6-3 and TRBJ2-5; 10 nucleotides align to TRBD1. The CDR3 spans 18 residues. Trimming took 0 bases from V and 7 from J; bases not matched to a gene: 14. Germline values: CDR1 MNHEY, CDR2 SVGEGT. CDR3 sequence (DNA): TGTGCCAGCAGTTACTCCCGGACAGGGGGTTTGTTTGAAGGGACCCAGTACTTC. Protein product: CASSYSRTGGLFEGTQYF.

In this sample, this clone turned up once. J is TRBJ1-2 and V is TRBV27; 7 bases fit TRBD1. J was trimmed by 3 bases and V by 6 bases; bases with no gene match: 10. The V gene's germline CDR1 is MNHEY and CDR2 SMNVEV (reference sequence). CDR3 length equals 15 residues. This CDR3 reads CASSPDRTNYYGYTF. Written as DNA, the CDR3 is TGTGCCAGCAGCCCGGACAGGACCAATTACTATGGCTACACCTTC.

The J gene is TRBJ2-5, the V gene TRBV28, with 16 positions matching TRBD2. This CDR3 comprises 17 residues. Germline V gene sequence: CDR1 MDHEN, CDR2 SYDVKM. V shed 4 bases and J 2 bases; nucleotides not matched to a gene: 4. CDR3 loop: CASSSPGLAGGQETQYF. The CDR3 bases are TGTGCCAGCAGTTCACCGGGACTAGCGGGAGGGCAAGAGACCCAGTACTTC. Using reference TRBV28 and TRBJ2-5 for the parts outside the CDR3, the full variable domain is DVKVTQSSRYLVKRTGEKVFLECVQDMDHENMFWYRQDPGLGLRLIYFSYDVKMKEKGDIPEGYSVSREKKERFSLILESASTNQTSMYLCASSSPGLAGGQETQYFGPGTRLLVL.